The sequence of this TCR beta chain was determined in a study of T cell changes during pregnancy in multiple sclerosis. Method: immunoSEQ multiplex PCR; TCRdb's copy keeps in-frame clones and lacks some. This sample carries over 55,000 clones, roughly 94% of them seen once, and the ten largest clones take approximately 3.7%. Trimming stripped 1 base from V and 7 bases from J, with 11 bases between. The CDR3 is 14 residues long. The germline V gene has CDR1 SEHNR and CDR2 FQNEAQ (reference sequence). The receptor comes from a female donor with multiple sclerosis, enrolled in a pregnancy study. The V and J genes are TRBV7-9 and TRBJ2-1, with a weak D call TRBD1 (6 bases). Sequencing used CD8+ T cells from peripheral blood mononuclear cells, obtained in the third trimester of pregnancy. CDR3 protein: CASSLVGAWNEQFF. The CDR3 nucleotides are TGTGCCAGCAGCTTAGTGGGGGCCTGGAATGAGCAGTTCTTC.